What follows describes a single T cell receptor beta chain. The repertoire was sequenced with immunoSEQ multiplex PCR; TCRdb's copy has only in-frame clones and lacks some. The sample includes a few hundred thousand clones, around 88% seen only once; the top ten take roughly 2.8%. The CDR3 sequence is 17 residues long. J was trimmed by 2 bases and V by 0 bases; bases with no gene match: 8. CDR1 and CDR2 (germline): MGHRA, YSYEKL. The sample belongs to a study of blood T cell repertoires in COVID-19. The sequenced sample consisted of peripheral blood. This clonotype was obtained from a man aged 50-59 years with active or convalescent COVID-19. This chain connects TRBV4-1 to TRBJ1-2; 8 nucleotides align to TRBD1. In DNA, the CDR3 is TGCGCCAGCAGCCAAGAGGGGATTGGGACAGGCAACTATGGCTACACCTTC. The encoded protein is CASSQEGIGTGNYGYTF.